Sequencing of this T cell receptor (beta chain) was carried out in a study of metastatic and nonmetastatic thyroid tumors. Using MiXCR, TCRdb reanalyzed the PCR reads. The sample shows more than 65,000 clones, 13% to 15% of them seen only once. In this sample, this clone turned up many times. The V gene lost 3 bases and the J gene lost 6 bases, with 9 bases spanning the gap. Per germline, CDR1 LNHDA and CDR2 SQIVND (reference sequence). There are 13 residues in the CDR3. Not a single patient had been given any form of treatment at any point before undergoing thyroid surgery. The rearrangement joins TRBV19 to TRBJ2-1, with D unclear. Sequencing was carried out using blood. This TCR derives from a male donor with papillary thyroid cancer or a benign thyroid nodule (not recorded which). Some clones in this sample may be carry-over from other donors' samples. The CDR3 protein is CASSIGVSNEQFF. The CDR3 DNA reads TGTGCCAGTAGTATTGGGGTCTCCAATGAGCAGTTCTTC.